This TCR beta chain was sequenced for a study of blood T cell repertoires in COVID-19. Study-level background: Sites across the United States, Italy and Spain contributed samples from acute and convalescent COVID-19. Sources were T cells, B-cell-depleted T cells, or PBMCs; the material itself was cDNA or gDNA.

CDR3 length: 15 amino acids. The germline V gene encodes CDR1 LNHDA and CDR2 SQIVND (reference sequence). The V end was cut by 3 bases, the J end by 4 bases, with 12 bases between. Authors' processing steps: It was from reference gene primer amplification that nucleated cell counts were estimated. Using immunoSEQ multiplex PCR, the repertoire was profiled, and TCRdb retains in-frame clones only, with some absent. The V and J calls and clone size come from that table; D and trimming were worked out from the DNA. The sample holds around 81,000 clones, roughly 87% seen once. The receptor was isolated from a man in his 70s with acute or convalescent COVID-19. Sequenced: peripheral blood. This chain links TRBV19 with TRBJ2-2; D possibly corresponds to TRBD2 (5 bases). In nucleotides, the CDR3 is TGTGCCAGTAGTATGAAGTGGGGAGCCACCGGGGAGCTGTTTTTT. Protein product: CASSMKWGATGELFF.